This T cell receptor beta chain derives from a study of regulatory T cells in long-lasting Graves disease. For the study at large: Graves' patients, newly diagnosed, had taken antithyroid drugs under 3 months.

Described time point: newly diagnosed GD, antithyroid drugs for less than 3 months. PBMCs provided the RNA from which the TCR library was made. Investigators prepared the TCR beta libraries by applying iRepertoire HTBI primers and Arm-PCR of CDR3 regions. TCRdb re-called the multiplex PCR reads with MiXCR, one entry per CDR3 protein. The sample includes roughly 610,000 distinct CDR3 sequences, 15% to 20% of them seen just once. In this sample, this clonotype turned up many times. Unmatched junction bases numbered 12, after V lost 6 bases and J lost 1 base. The CDR3 runs 18 residues. The germline V gene has CDR1 SGHTA and CDR2 FQGTGA. These data are also associated with another study on T cells in Graves' hyperthyroidism and ophthalmopathy. That investigation notes: Patients between 18 and 65 years old had hyperthyroidism, newly diagnosed and lasting under 2 months.

This chain links TRBV7-3 with TRBJ2-3; 11 bases agree with TRBD2. The receptor's source is a woman between 25 and 40 years old with Graves disease. Sequenced here: peripheral blood mononuclear cells (PBMCs), sampled at new diagnosis, from a patient treated with antithyroid drugs. The CDR3: CASRLTLAGGPGTDTQYF. The CDR3 bases are TGTGCCAGCAGACTAACTTTAGCGGGAGGGCCCGGCACAGATACGCAGTATTTT.